The 14 T cell receptor beta chains presented below share a single source sample, sequenced in a study of cytomegalovirus exposure and HLA in healthy donors. Amplification used 60 Vbeta primers and 13 Jbeta primers. Clones were read by immunoSEQ multiplex PCR, and TCRdb kept only the in-frame ones, dropping some. The repertoire holds about 130,000 clones, with about 9.2% as singletons. Sequencing was performed on PBMCs. The receptor set was obtained from a woman aged 40-49 years in good health and CMV-seropositive.

This clone was picked up a small number of times. The chain carries TRBV27 and TRBJ2-3, with D maybe TRBD1 (6 bases). CDR1 and CDR2 (germline): MNHEY, SMNVEV (reference sequence). Trimming shortened V by 6 bases and J by 2 bases, and 12 bases separated the two germline ends. The CDR3 spans 14 residues. Written as DNA, the CDR3 is TGTGCCAGCAGCGACAGGAAATTCACAGATACGCAGTATTTT. Protein product: CASSDRKFTDTQYF.

This sequence joins TRBV18 and TRBJ2-7; 10 bases map to TRBD2. CDR3 length equals 17 residues. CDR1 is KGHSH and CDR2 is LQKENI in the germline V gene. Trimming removed 3 bases from V and 3 bases from J; junction bases left unmatched: 11. DNA for the CDR3: TGTGCCAGCTCACCTATAAACTTAGCGGGGGGTTTCTACGAGCAGTACTTC. Translating it yields CASSPINLAGGFYEQYF.

This clone was counted between two and nine times. V is TRBV5-6 and J is TRBJ2-5, with D possibly being TRBD2 (5 bases). Trimming left V 0 bases short and J 5 bases short, with 14 bases between. The CDR3 is 15 amino acids. Germline CDR1 is SGHDT and CDR2 is YYEEEE. The CDR3 nucleotides are TGTGCCAGCAGCTTGGTTGGGAGCATTCGGGAGACCCAGTACTTC. Protein product: CASSLVGSIRETQYF.

The chain joins TRBV5-1 to TRBJ1-1, with D possibly matching TRBD1 (5 bases). The germline CDR1 and CDR2 sequences are SGHRS and YFSETQ. This CDR3 comprises 13 residues. V was cut by 4 bases and J by 6 bases, with 13 bases left in between. In DNA, the CDR3 is TGCGCCAGCAGCGCCGCGGGGGGAGCTGAAGCTTTCTTT. Translation gives CASSAAGGAEAFF. The full variable domain, with the rest looked up from reference TRBV5-1 and TRBJ1-1, is KAGVTQTPRYLIKTRGQQVTLSCSPISGHRSVSWYQQTPGQGLQFLFEYFSETQRNKGNFPGRFSGRQFSNSRSEMNVSTLELGDSALYLCASSAAGGAEAFFGQGTRLTVV.

The table lists this clone with a few counts. The chain combines TRBV10-2 with TRBJ2-2; 8 nucleotides line up with TRBD2. With 7 bases clipped from V and 1 base from J, the junction kept 5 bases outside the gene matches. This CDR3 is 15 amino acids long. Germline assignment: CDR1 WSHSY and CDR2 SAAADI. CDR3 residues: CASNKAGENTGELFF. CDR3 DNA: TGCGCCAGCAACAAAGCGGGGGAGAACACCGGGGAGCTGTTTTTT.

This clone was seen a few times. V and J are TRBV29-1 and TRBJ2-5; 10 bases are shared with TRBD1. This CDR3 spans 14 amino acids. Germline CDR1 SQVTM, CDR2 ANQGSEA. J lost 5 bases, V lost 5 bases, and 8 bases had no gene match. CDR3 nucleotide sequence: TGCAGCGTTACGACAGGGGGCCGATCGGAGACCCAGTACTTC. This sequence encodes CSVTTGGRSETQYF.

This clone was observed a few times. V gene TRBV19 combines with J gene TRBJ1-5; 8 positions agree with TRBD1. V dropped 6 bases and J dropped 4; count of bases not matched to a gene: 2. The germline V gene encodes CDR1 LNHDA and CDR2 SQIVND (reference sequence). The CDR3 totals 13 residues. This CDR3 reads CASRTGENQPQHF. The CDR3 DNA follows: TGTGCCAGTAGGACAGGGGAGAATCAGCCCCAGCATTTT.

CDR3 protein: CASSQGVAGGRIEQFF. The CDR3 bases are TGCGCCAGCAGCCAAGGGGTAGCGGGGGGGCGTATTGAGCAGTTCTTC. The genes are TRBV4-1 and TRBJ2-1, with TRBD2 matching 11 bases. Germline-derived CDR1 and CDR2 are MGHRA and YSYEKL. J gave up 9 bases and V 1 base, and 8 bases lay outside the gene matches. This CDR3 is 16 amino acids long.

The chain recombines TRBV6-6 with TRBJ2-1; TRBD1 matches 9 bases. Germline trimming cut 2 bases from V and 8 bases from J; bases unmatched to any gene: 7. Germline CDR1 is MNHNY and CDR2 is SVGAGI (reference sequence). This CDR3 region has 15 residues. In nucleotides, the CDR3 is TGTGCCAGCAGTTACAGGGACAGGGATTGGGATGAGCAGTTCTTC. It is translated as CASSYRDRDWDEQFF.

This clone was counted between two and nine times. The chain joins TRBV5-1 to TRBJ1-2, with 7 bases matching TRBD1. This CDR3 has 15 amino acids. Trimming removed 0 bases from V and 5 bases from J; junction bases left unmatched: 7. CDR1 is SGHRS, CDR2 YFSETQ, per germline. The DNA of the CDR3 is TGCGCCAGCAGCTTGGATAGGGGGCTTGGGTATGGCTACACCTTC. Protein: CASSLDRGLGYGYTF.

This clone showed up just a few times. This sequence joins TRBV27 and TRBJ2-1, with TRBD1 as a possible D gene (5 bases). V lost 2 bases to trimming and J lost 8 bases, with 7 bases between them. Germline CDR1 is MNHEY and CDR2 is SMNVEV (reference sequence). This CDR3 is 12 amino acids long. CDR3 coding DNA: TGTGCCAGCAGTTTAGTAGGGGATGAGCAGTTCTTC. Encoded protein: CASSLVGDEQFF.

This clone has only a few counts. The V call is TRBV7-2, the J call TRBJ1-4, with D possibly TRBD1 on 6 matching bases. The CDR3 contains 16 residues. Trimming left V 5 bases short and J 7 bases short, with 20 bases between. Germline V gene lookup returns CDR1 SGHTA and CDR2 FQGNSA. The CDR3 coding sequence is TGTGCCAGCAGCGAAGACAGGCCCGGGTTGGGTGAAAAACTGTTTTTT. This encodes CASSEDRPGLGEKLFF.

The chain combines TRBV5-1 with TRBJ2-2; 12 bases match TRBD2. This CDR3 region has 17 residues. Germline V lookup: CDR1 SGHRS, CDR2 YFSETQ. The trim removed 0 bases at V and 5 bases at J, leaving 5 bases unmatched. The CDR3 DNA sequence: TGCGCCAGCAGCTTGGAGACTAGCGGGGGCATTACCGGGGAGCTGTTTTTT. Translated: CASSLETSGGITGELFF.

In its sample, this clone was seen a few times. Its ends do not fully match the called genes, so a read error is possible. V gene TRBV6-1 combines with J gene TRBJ2-2, with 7 bases identical to TRBD1. The germline V gene encodes CDR1 MNHNS and CDR2 SASEGT. This CDR3 region has 15 residues. In DNA form, the CDR3 reads TGTGCCAGCAGGGAAGACAGGGTGGGGACCGGGGAGCTGTTTTTT. Amino acids: CASREDRVGTGELFF.